The 27 T cell receptor beta chains listed next were all sequenced from one sample in a study of shared clonotypes between healthy human individuals (dated by TCRdb to 2020 to 2022). To prepare the library, the immunoSEQ multiplex PCR assay was applied. TCRdb took this table from immuneACCESS and kept in-frame rearrangements with V and J called. Such tables lack part of the clones; where checked against another copy, unresolved V genes explain under half of the gap, and the rest is unexplained. This sample gives about 1.1 million clones in total; approximately 80% of them show up just once. Roughly 0.83% of the sample is held by the ten biggest clonotypes. Sequenced sample: memory CD4+ T cells from PBMCs. The cell subset or site label corresponds to: CD45RA-negative fraction. These receptors were taken from a man aged 18 to 29 in good health. Some clones in this sample may be carry-over from other donors' samples.

The sample holds one count of this clone. J is TRBJ2-3 and V is TRBV5-1; tentatively, D is TRBD2 (6 bases). This CDR3 has 14 amino acids. The ends were cut back, 6 bases at V and 0 bases at J, with 11 bases in the middle. Germline CDR1 reads SGHRS; CDR2 reads YFSETQ. As DNA, the CDR3 is TGCGCCAGCATGGGGGGATCTAGCACAGATACGCAGTATTTT. Translating it yields CASMGGSSTDTQYF.

This clone was seen only once. The chain couples TRBV18 to TRBJ2-1; unclear D gene. Germline V gives CDR1 KGHSH, CDR2 LQKENI. CDR3 length equals 17 residues. V lost 6 bases to trimming and J lost 0 bases, with 18 bases between them. Here the CDR3 reads CASSQGWARSSYNEQFF. The CDR3 nucleotides read TGTGCCAGCTCCCAAGGTTGGGCGCGGAGCTCCTACAATGAGCAGTTCTTC.

The chain carries TRBV7-8 and TRBJ1-4; D is uncertain. The CDR3 is 14 residues long. V was cut by 2 bases and J by 3 bases, with 7 bases left in between. Germline V lookup: CDR1 SGHVS, CDR2 FQNEAQ. In DNA, the CDR3 is TGTGCCAGCAGCTTACAACCAGCTAATGAAAAACTGTTTTTT. As protein: CASSLQPANEKLFF.

The chain joins TRBV5-1 to TRBJ2-5, with TRBD2 identical over 10 bases. The CDR3 contains 15 residues. Per germline, CDR1 SGHRS and CDR2 YFSETQ. V shed 4 bases and J 5 bases; nucleotides not matched to a gene: 8. For the CDR3, the DNA is TGCGCCAGCAGCCCAGGACTAGCGGAGGGGGAGACCCAGTACTTC. Translation gives CASSPGLAEGETQYF. The full variable domain, completed using reference TRBV5-1 and TRBJ2-5, is KAGVTQTPRYLIKTRGQQVTLSCSPISGHRSVSWYQQTPGQGLQFLFEYFSETQRNKGNFPGRFSGRQFSNSRSEMNVSTLELGDSALYLCASSPGLAEGETQYFGPGTRLLVL.

This clone was picked up a small number of times. V gene TRBV18 combines with J gene TRBJ1-1; D gene uncertain. The V gene lost 4 bases and the J gene lost 7 bases, with 10 bases spanning the gap. Germline-derived CDR1 and CDR2 are KGHSH and LQKENI. This CDR3 contains 12 residues. The CDR3 region is CASSQVPDEAFF. The CDR3 DNA follows: TGTGCCAGCTCACAGGTGCCCGATGAAGCTTTCTTT.

This chain uses TRBV6-6 with TRBJ2-1; no reliable D call. Deletions cut 0 bases from V and 3 bases from J, with 3 bases between. This CDR3 spans 13 amino acids. Germline-derived CDR1 and CDR2 are MNHNY and SVGAGI (reference sequence). The CDR3 protein is CASSYSIYNEQFF. CDR3 sequence (DNA): TGTGCCAGCAGTTACTCTATCTACAATGAGCAGTTCTTC.

The chain uses TRBV28 and TRBJ1-4, with TRBD1 matching over 9 bases. Trimming took 4 bases from V and 7 from J; bases not matched to a gene: 7. The CDR3 is made up of 15 amino acids. In germline, CDR1 is MDHEN, CDR2 SYDVKM. Here the CDR3 DNA reads TGTGCCAGCAGTTCCCCTACAGGGGGCGCTGAAAAACTGTTTTTT. It codes for CASSSPTGGAEKLFF.

V usage is TRBV7-9 and J usage is TRBJ2-3, with 12 positions matching TRBD2. The CDR3 spans 17 residues. Germline assignment: CDR1 SEHNR and CDR2 FQNEAQ (reference sequence). V lost 5 bases, J lost 9 bases, and 15 bases stayed unmatched. Here the CDR3 reads CASSPLGLAGGKWTQYF. The CDR3 bases are TGTGCCAGCAGCCCCCTAGGCCTAGCGGGAGGGAAATGGACGCAGTATTTT.

V is TRBV7-2 and J is TRBJ2-7; D uncertain. With 5 bases removed from V and 4 bases from J, the gap between germline ends came to 12 bases. The V gene's germline CDR1 is SGHTA and CDR2 FQGNSA. This CDR3 contains 13 residues. The CDR3 loop is CASSPRPRYEQYF. The CDR3 nucleotides read TGTGCCAGCAGCCCCCGCCCGCGTTACGAGCAGTACTTC.

The chain uses TRBV10-2 and TRBJ1-1; the D gene is possibly TRBD1 (5 bases). CDR1 and CDR2 from the germline V gene are WSHSY and SAAADI. This CDR3 is 13 amino acids long. The V end was cut by 6 bases, the J end by 3 bases, with 11 bases between. The DNA for the CDR3 is TGCGCCAGCAGCAGGGATACATACACTGAAGCTTTCTTT. It yields the protein CASSRDTYTEAFF.

V and J are TRBV19 and TRBJ1-3; D gene ambiguous. V lost 6 bases, J lost 0 bases, and 3 bases lay in between. The CDR3 consists of 12 residues. CDR1 is LNHDA and CDR2 is SQIVND in the germline V gene (reference sequence). CDR3 bases: TGTGCCAGTAGGTACTCTGGAAACACCATATATTTT. This codes for CASRYSGNTIYF.

Details on this clone: The sample carries other DNA sequences with the same CDR3. The V call is TRBV29-1, the J call TRBJ1-1; no clear D. This CDR3 has 11 residues. Trimming left V 3 bases short and J 5 bases short, with 7 bases between. Per the germline V gene, CDR1 is SQVTM and CDR2 is ANQGSEA. DNA for the CDR3: TGCAGCGTTGAGGGGAATACTGAAGCTTTCTTT. Amino acids: CSVEGNTEAFF. The entire variable domain, with the rest obtained from reference TRBV29-1 and TRBJ1-1, is as follows: SAVISQKPSRDICQRGTSLTIQCQVDSQVTMMFWYRQQPGQSLTLIATANQGSEATYESGFVIDKFPISRPNLTFSTLTVSNMSPEDSSIYLCSVEGNTEAFFGQGTRLTVV.

This clone came up many times. The V call is TRBV27, the J call TRBJ1-2, with D unresolved. The V gene lost 5 bases and the J gene lost 8 bases, with 15 bases spanning the gap. Germline loops: CDR1 MNHEY, CDR2 SMNVEV (reference sequence). This CDR3 is 13 amino acids long. The CDR3 sequence: CASSRPGVGGYTF. Here the CDR3 DNA reads TGTGCCAGCAGTCGCCCCGGAGTGGGGGGCTACACCTTC.

The chain recombines TRBV5-1 with TRBJ2-3; D possibly corresponds to TRBD2 (7 bases). V was pared by 4 bases and J by 3 bases, with 15 bases between. Germline assignment: CDR1 SGHRS and CDR2 YFSETQ. The CDR3 has 15 amino acids. This CDR3 is CASSPSGGDTDTQYF. The CDR3 DNA is TGCGCCAGCAGCCCCTCGGGGGGCGATACAGATACGCAGTATTTT.

This clone was recorded a few times. The chain links TRBV18 to TRBJ2-5, with 7 bases fitting TRBD1. The V segment lost 2 bases and the J segment 5 bases; nucleotides outside the gene matches: 5. CDR1 is KGHSH and CDR2 is LQKENI in the germline V gene. The CDR3 spans 14 residues. CDR3 nucleotide sequence: TGTGCCAGCTCACCAATCGCCAGGGGGGAGACCCAGTACTTC. Translation: CASSPIARGETQYF.

The genes are TRBV2 and TRBJ2-5; D uncertain. Germline V gene data show CDR1 as SNHLY and CDR2 as FYNNEI. V lost 2 bases, J lost 2 bases, and 6 bases lay in between. The CDR3 has 13 residues. The CDR3 bases are TGTGCCAGCAGTGAACAGCTACAAGAGACCCAGTACTTC. Translating gives CASSEQLQETQYF.

This chain connects TRBV5-6 to TRBJ1-3; 7 bases map to TRBD1. With V trimmed by 6 bases and J by 0 bases, 9 bases remained unmatched. The CDR3 extends over 16 amino acids. Germline values: CDR1 SGHDT, CDR2 YYEEEE. CDR3 loop: CASTHRQGSSGNTIYF. In DNA form, the CDR3 reads TGTGCCAGCACCCATCGACAGGGAAGCTCTGGAAACACCATATATTTT.

This sequence joins TRBV29-1 and TRBJ2-7, with 10 positions matching TRBD1. The CDR3 length is 16 residues. Germline loops: CDR1 SQVTM, CDR2 ANQGSEA. The junction had 12 bases not matched to a gene; V was cut back by 3 bases and J by 4 bases. For the CDR3, the DNA is TGCAGCGTTGAGGCGTATGGGACAGGGGCTTCATACGAGCAGTACTTC. Translation: CSVEAYGTGASYEQYF.

The chain employs TRBV28 and TRBJ2-1; 7 positions match TRBD2. The V gene's germline CDR1 is MDHEN and CDR2 SYDVKM. This CDR3 comprises 17 residues. J was trimmed by 4 bases and V by 6 bases; bases with no gene match: 15. CDR3 sequence: CASSRASGGTKYNEQFF. CDR3 DNA sequence: TGTGCCAGCAGCCGAGCATCCGGGGGGACGAAATACAATGAGCAGTTCTTC. Full variable domain (outside the CDR3, taken from reference TRBV28 and TRBJ2-1): DVKVTQSSRYLVKRTGEKVFLECVQDMDHENMFWYRQDPGLGLRLIYFSYDVKMKEKGDIPEGYSVSREKKERFSLILESASTNQTSMYLCASSRASGGTKYNEQFFGPGTRLTVL.

The genes are TRBV5-1 and TRBJ2-5, with D perhaps TRBD2 (6 bases). Germline loops: CDR1 SGHRS, CDR2 YFSETQ. V lost 7 bases to trimming and J lost 5 bases, with 21 bases between them. This CDR3 spans 15 amino acids. CDR3 in DNA: TGCGCCAGCCATTCCGAGGGACTTTCTCCGGAGACCCAGTACTTC. Its translation: CASHSEGLSPETQYF.

This clone came up once. This chain joins TRBV10-3 and TRBJ2-7, with 14 bases fitting TRBD2. Germline values: CDR1 ENHRY, CDR2 SYGVKD. This CDR3 has 16 residues. V lost 3 bases to trimming and J lost 2 bases; unmatched junction nucleotides: 3. CDR3 sequence reads: CAISDGTSGRAYEQYF. CDR3 nucleotides: TGTGCCATCAGTGATGGGACTAGCGGGAGAGCCTACGAGCAGTACTTC.

This sequence joins TRBV6-5 and TRBJ1-2, with 9 bases aligning to TRBD1. After removal of 5 bases from V and 7 bases from J, the junction contained 5 bases not matched to a gene. The length of the CDR3 is 13 residues. Germline values: CDR1 MNHEY, CDR2 SVGAGI. The CDR3 spells CASSPRTGAGYTF. DNA of the CDR3: TGTGCCAGCAGTCCCCGGACAGGGGCTGGCTACACCTTC.

The gene calls are TRBV29-1 and TRBJ2-7; the match to TRBD1 covers 10 bases. V trimming: 2 bases; J trimming: 10 bases; junction bases outside the gene matches: 14. The CDR3 runs to 15 residues. Germline-derived CDR1 and CDR2 are SQVTM and ANQGSEA. CDR3 bases: TGCAGCGTTGAAATTACCGGGACAGGGGTTCGCGCCCAGTACTTC. It translates to CSVEITGTGVRAQYF.

V gene TRBV5-1 combines with J gene TRBJ2-5; D remains unclear. Germline V gene data show CDR1 as SGHRS and CDR2 as YFSETQ. This CDR3 is built from 13 residues. V lost 5 bases and J lost 5, with 13 bases in between. The CDR3 is CASSSRALETQYF. The CDR3 DNA follows: TGCGCCAGCAGTAGCCGAGCGCTGGAGACCCAGTACTTC.

In this sample, this clone turned up a few times. The chain joins TRBV28 to TRBJ1-1, with TRBD1 matching 7 bases. V lost 4 bases and J lost 4; bases outside the gene matches: 6. Germline loops: CDR1 MDHEN, CDR2 SYDVKM. The CDR3 is 14 amino acids. The CDR3 DNA is TGTGCCAGCAGTTCGCAGGGACAGCCCACTGAAGCTTTCTTT. It is translated as CASSSQGQPTEAFF. The full variable domain, its missing parts supplied by reference TRBV28 and TRBJ1-1, is DVKVTQSSRYLVKRTGEKVFLECVQDMDHENMFWYRQDPGLGLRLIYFSYDVKMKEKGDIPEGYSVSREKKERFSLILESASTNQTSMYLCASSSQGQPTEAFFGQGTRLTVV.

This clone was seen more than once but under ten times. V and J are TRBV2 and TRBJ1-2, with D tentatively TRBD1 (5 bases). From germline, CDR1 is SNHLY and CDR2 FYNNEI. This CDR3 region has 14 residues. The V gene lost 6 bases and the J gene lost 4 bases, with 15 bases spanning the gap. Written as DNA, the CDR3 is TGTGCCAGCAGCGTCCCGACAGCTAGCTATGGCTACACCTTC. Protein: CASSVPTASYGYTF.

The chain has TRBV5-5 and TRBJ2-5; no clear D. The CDR3 is 13 residues long. V was clipped by 2 bases and J by 5 bases, with 10 bases between them. Germline CDR1 SGHKS, CDR2 YYEKEE (reference sequence). This CDR3 reads CASSLLPQETQYF. The DNA of the CDR3 is TGTGCCAGCAGCTTATTGCCCCAGGAGACCCAGTACTTC.